This TCR beta chain was retrieved from a study of OX40 agonist ivuxolimab in advanced cancers. The CDR3 is 14 amino acids. Germline trimming cut 2 bases from V and 4 bases from J; bases unmatched to any gene: 5. Looked up from germline, CDR1 is SEHNR and CDR2 is FQNEAQ (reference sequence). This clone was seen only a few times. Sequenced by immunoSEQ multiplex PCR; TCRdb stores in-frame clones only, minus some. The table lists tens of thousands of clones, 94% of them singletons. Specimen: CD4+ or CD8+ T cells sorted from blood, collected in a trial of the OX40 agonist ivuxolimab. The sequence was collected from an adult with an advanced solid tumor such as melanoma, head and neck, liver or kidney cancer. This sequence joins TRBV7-9 and TRBJ2-7; 7 nucleotides agree with TRBD2. For the CDR3, the DNA is TGTGCCAGCAGCTTATCCGGGAGGTTGTACGAGCAGTACTTC. Its protein product is CASSLSGRLYEQYF.